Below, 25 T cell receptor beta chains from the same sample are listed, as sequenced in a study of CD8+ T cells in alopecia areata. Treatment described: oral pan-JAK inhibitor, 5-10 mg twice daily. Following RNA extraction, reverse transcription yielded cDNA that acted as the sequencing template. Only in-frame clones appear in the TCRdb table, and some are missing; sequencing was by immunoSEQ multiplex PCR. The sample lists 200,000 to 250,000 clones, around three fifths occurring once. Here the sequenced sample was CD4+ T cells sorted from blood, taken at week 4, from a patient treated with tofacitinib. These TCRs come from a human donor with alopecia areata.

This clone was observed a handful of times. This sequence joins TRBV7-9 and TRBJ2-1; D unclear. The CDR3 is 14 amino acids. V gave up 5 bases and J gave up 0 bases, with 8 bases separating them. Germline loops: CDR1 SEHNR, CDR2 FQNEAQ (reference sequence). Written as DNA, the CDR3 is TGTGCCAGCAGCCCGCCGCCCTCCTACAATGAGCAGTTCTTC. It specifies CASSPPPSYNEQFF.

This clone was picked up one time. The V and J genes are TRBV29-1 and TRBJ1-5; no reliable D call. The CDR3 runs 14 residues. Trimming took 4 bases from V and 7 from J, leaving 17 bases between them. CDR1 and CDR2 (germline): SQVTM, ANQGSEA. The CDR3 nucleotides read TGCAGCGTTGCGGGGTCAGATGCGAAACAGCCCCAGCATTTT. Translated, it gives CSVAGSDAKQPQHF.

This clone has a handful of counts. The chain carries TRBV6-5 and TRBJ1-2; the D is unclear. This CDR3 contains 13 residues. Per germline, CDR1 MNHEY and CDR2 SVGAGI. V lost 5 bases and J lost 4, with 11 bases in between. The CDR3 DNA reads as TGTGCCAGCAGTCTTACGGAGGGCTATGGCTACACCTTC. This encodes CASSLTEGYGYTF.

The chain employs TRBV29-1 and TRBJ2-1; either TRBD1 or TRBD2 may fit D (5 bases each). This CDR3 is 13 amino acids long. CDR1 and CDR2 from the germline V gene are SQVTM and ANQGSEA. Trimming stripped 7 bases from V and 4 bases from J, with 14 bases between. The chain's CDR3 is CSAGAVAYNEQFF. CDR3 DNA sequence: TGCAGCGCCGGGGCGGTTGCTTACAATGAGCAGTTCTTC.

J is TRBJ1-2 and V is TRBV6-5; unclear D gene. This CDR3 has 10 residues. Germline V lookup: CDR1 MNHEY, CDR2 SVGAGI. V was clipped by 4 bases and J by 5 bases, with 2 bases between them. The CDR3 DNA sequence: TGTGCCAGCAGTTCGTATGGCTACACCTTC. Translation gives CASSSYGYTF.

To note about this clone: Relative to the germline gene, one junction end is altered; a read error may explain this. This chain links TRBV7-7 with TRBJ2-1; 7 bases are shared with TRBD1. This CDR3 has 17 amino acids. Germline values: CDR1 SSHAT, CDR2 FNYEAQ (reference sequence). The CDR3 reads CASSLSGQRGPYNEQFF. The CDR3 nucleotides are TGTGCTAGCAGCTTATCGGGACAGAGGGGGCCCTACAATGAGCAGTTCTTC.

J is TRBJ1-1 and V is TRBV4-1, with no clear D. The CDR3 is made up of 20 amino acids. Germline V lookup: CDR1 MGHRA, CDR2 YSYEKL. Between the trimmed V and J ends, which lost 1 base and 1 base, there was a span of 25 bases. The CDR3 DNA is TGCGCCAGCAGCCAAGGGCGCAGCCCGACTTGGAACTTAAAGAACACTGAAGCTTTCTTT. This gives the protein CASSQGRSPTWNLKNTEAFF.

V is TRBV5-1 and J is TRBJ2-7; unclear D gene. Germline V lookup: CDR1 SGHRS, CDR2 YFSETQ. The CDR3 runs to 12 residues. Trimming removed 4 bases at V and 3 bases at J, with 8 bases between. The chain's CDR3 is CASSQNDYEQYF. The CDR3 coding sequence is TGCGCCAGCAGCCAGAACGACTACGAGCAGTACTTC.

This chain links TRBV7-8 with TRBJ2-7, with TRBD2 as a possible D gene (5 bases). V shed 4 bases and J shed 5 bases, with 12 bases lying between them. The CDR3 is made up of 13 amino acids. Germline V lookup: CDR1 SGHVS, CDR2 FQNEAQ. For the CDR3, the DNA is TGTGCCAGCAGCTCCCACGGAGGTAACGAGCAGTACTTC. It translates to CASSSHGGNEQYF.

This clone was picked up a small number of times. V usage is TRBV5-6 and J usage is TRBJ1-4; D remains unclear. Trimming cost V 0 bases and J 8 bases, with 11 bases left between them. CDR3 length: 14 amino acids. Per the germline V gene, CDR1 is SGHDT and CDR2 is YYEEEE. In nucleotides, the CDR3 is TGTGCCAGCAGCTTGGGACCGTCTACGGAAAAACTGTTTTTT. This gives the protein CASSLGPSTEKLFF. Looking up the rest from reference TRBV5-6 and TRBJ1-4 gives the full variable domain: DAGVTQSPTHLIKTRGQQVTLRCSPKSGHDTVSWYQQALGQGPQFIFQYYEEEERQRGNFPDRFSGHQFPNYSSELNVNALLLGDSALYLCASSLGPSTEKLFFGSGTQLSVL.

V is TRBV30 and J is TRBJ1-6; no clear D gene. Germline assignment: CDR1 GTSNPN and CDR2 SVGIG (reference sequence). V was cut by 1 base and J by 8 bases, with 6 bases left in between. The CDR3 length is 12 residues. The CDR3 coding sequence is TGTGCCTGGAGTGGGAGGGATTCACCCCTCCACTTT. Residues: CAWSGRDSPLHF. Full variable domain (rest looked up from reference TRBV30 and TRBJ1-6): SQTIHQWPATLVQPVGSPLSLECTVEGTSNPNLYWYRQAAGRGLQLLFYSVGIGQISSEVPQNLSASRPQDRQFILSSKKLLLSDSGFYLCAWSGRDSPLHFGNGTRLTVT.

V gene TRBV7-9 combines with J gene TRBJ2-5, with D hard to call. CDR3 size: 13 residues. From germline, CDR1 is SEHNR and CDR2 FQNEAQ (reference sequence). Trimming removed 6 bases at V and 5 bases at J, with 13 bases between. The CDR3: CASSRPAGETQYF. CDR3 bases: TGTGCCAGCAGTCGGCCGGCCGGGGAGACCCAGTACTTC.

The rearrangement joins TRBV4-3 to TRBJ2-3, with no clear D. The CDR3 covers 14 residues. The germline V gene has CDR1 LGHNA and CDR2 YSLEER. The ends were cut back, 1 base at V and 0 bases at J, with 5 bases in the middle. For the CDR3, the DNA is TGCGCCAGCAGCCAAGTCGGGAGCACAGATACGCAGTATTTT. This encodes CASSQVGSTDTQYF.

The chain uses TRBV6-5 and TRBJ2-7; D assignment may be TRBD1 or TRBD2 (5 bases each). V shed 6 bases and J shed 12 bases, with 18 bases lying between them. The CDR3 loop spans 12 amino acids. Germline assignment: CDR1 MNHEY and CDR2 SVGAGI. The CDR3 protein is CASSPGREGPYF. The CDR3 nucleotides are TGTGCCAGCAGCCCGGGGCGAGAGGGTCCGTACTTC.

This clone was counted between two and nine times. The CDR3 loop is CASSPGGQGLGEQFF. The CDR3 nucleotides read TGTGCCAGTAGCCCTGGGGGACAGGGACTGGGCGAGCAGTTCTTC. The chain employs TRBV19 and TRBJ2-1; 9 bases match TRBD1. The germline V gene encodes CDR1 LNHDA and CDR2 SQIVND (reference sequence). The junction had 13 bases not matched to a gene; V was cut back by 6 bases and J by 10 bases. The CDR3 has 15 residues.

This CDR3 is CSVGDGGSPLHF. The CDR3, as DNA: TGCAGCGTTGGCGATGGCGGCTCACCCCTCCACTTT. This rearrangement joins TRBV29-1 to TRBJ1-6; D remains ambiguous. Deletions cut 4 bases from V and 10 bases from J, with 11 bases between. In germline, CDR1 is SQVTM, CDR2 ANQGSEA. The CDR3 spans 12 residues.

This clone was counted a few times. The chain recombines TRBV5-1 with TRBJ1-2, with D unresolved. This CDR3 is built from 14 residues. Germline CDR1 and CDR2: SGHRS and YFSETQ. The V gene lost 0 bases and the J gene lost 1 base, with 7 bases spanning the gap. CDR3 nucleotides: TGCGCCAGCAGCTTGGACAGCCTTAACTATGGCTACACCTTC. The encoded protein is CASSLDSLNYGYTF. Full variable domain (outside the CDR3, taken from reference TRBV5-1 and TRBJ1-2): KAGVTQTPRYLIKTRGQQVTLSCSPISGHRSVSWYQQTPGQGLQFLFEYFSETQRNKGNFPGRFSGRQFSNSRSEMNVSTLELGDSALYLCASSLDSLNYGYTFGSGTRLTVV.

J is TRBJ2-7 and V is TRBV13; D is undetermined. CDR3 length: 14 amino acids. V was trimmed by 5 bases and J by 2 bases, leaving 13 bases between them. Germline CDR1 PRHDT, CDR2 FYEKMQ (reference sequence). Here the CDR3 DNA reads TGTGCCAGCAGCCGTATAGGGCTAACCTACGAGCAGTACTTC. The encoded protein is CASSRIGLTYEQYF.

The CDR3 loop reads CASSFGENTEAFF. The CDR3 DNA sequence: TGTGCCAGCAGCTTTGGGGAGAACACTGAAGCTTTCTTT. V gene TRBV7-2 combines with J gene TRBJ1-1; no definite D call. V lost 3 bases to trimming and J lost 1 base, with 6 bases between them. CDR3 length equals 13 residues. Looked up from germline, CDR1 is SGHTA and CDR2 is FQGNSA.

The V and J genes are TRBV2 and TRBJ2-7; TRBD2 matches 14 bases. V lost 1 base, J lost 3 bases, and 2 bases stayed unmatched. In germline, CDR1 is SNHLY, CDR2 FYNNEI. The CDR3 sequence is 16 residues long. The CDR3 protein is CASSEGGLAGDYEQYF. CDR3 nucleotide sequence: TGTGCCAGCAGTGAAGGGGGACTAGCGGGGGACTACGAGCAGTACTTC.

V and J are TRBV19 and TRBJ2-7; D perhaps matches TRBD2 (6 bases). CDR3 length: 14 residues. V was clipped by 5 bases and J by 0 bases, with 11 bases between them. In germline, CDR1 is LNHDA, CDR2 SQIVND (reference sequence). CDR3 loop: CASSARLDSYEQYF. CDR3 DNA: TGTGCCAGTAGTGCGCGACTAGACTCCTACGAGCAGTACTTC.

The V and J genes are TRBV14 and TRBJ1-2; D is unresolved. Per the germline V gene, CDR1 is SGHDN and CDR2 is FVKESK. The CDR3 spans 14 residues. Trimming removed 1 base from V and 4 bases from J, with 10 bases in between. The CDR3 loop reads CASSQVERPYGYTF. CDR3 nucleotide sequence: TGTGCCAGCAGCCAAGTAGAGCGGCCCTATGGCTACACCTTC.

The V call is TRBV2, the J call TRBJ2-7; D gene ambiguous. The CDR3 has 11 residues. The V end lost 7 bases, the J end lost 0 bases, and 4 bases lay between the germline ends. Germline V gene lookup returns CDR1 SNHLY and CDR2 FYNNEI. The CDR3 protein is CASMLSYEQYF. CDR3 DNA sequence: TGTGCCAGCATGCTCTCCTACGAGCAGTACTTC.

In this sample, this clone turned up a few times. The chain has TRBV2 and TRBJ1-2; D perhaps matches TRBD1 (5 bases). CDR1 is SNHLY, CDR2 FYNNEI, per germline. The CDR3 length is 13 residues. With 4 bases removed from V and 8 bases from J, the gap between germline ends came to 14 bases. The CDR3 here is CASSVRWQGGYTF. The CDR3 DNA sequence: TGTGCCAGCAGTGTCAGGTGGCAGGGCGGCTACACCTTC.

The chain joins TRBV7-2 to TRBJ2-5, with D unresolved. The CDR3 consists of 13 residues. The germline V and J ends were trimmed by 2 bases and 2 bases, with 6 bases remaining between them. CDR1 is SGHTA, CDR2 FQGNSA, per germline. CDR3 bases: TGTGCCAGCAGCTTATCCATTCAAGAGACCCAGTACTTC. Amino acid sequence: CASSLSIQETQYF.